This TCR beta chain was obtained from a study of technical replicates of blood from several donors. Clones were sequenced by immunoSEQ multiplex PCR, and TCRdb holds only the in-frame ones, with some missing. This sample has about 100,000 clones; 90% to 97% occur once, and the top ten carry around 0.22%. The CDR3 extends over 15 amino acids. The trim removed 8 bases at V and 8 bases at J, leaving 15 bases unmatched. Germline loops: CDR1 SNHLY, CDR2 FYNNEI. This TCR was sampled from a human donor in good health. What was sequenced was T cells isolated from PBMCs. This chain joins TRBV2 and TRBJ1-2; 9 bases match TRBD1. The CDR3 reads CASRKSGQGVRGYTF. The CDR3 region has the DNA TGTGCCAGCCGGAAGTCGGGACAGGGAGTGAGGGGCTACACCTTC.